Each of the 8 T cell receptor beta chains below was sequenced from the same sample in a study of blood T cell repertoires in COVID-19. Some clones are missing from TCRdb's copy, which holds only in-frame ones; the method was immunoSEQ multiplex PCR. Among over 100,000 clones listed, 60% to 75% were seen once. Specimen: peripheral blood. The source of these receptors is a woman in her 70s with acute or convalescent COVID-19.

There are a few counts of this clone. The chain employs TRBV7-2 and TRBJ1-5, with unresolved D. Germline V lookup: CDR1 SGHTA, CDR2 FQGNSA. The CDR3 spans 14 residues. V was pared by 2 bases and J by 7 bases, with 12 bases between. The CDR3 region has the DNA TGTGCCAGCAGCTTATTAGGGCCTAGCCAGCCCCAGCATTTT. It is translated as CASSLLGPSQPQHF.

This chain links TRBV10-1 with TRBJ2-3; 7 bases fit TRBD1. The CDR3 covers 14 residues. CDR1 is WNHNN, CDR2 SYGVQD, per germline (reference sequence). Unmatched junction bases numbered 7, after V lost 9 bases and J lost 1 base. CDR3 nucleotide sequence: TGCGCCAGTTCGACAGGGTCAGGCACAGATACGCAGTATTTT. Its translation is CASSTGSGTDTQYF.

This chain joins TRBV7-9 and TRBJ2-7, with a tentative D call TRBD2 (5 bases). The germline V gene encodes CDR1 SEHNR and CDR2 FQNEAQ (reference sequence). The V and J ends lost 2 bases and 2 bases respectively, with 13 bases between them. This CDR3 has 15 residues. CDR3 sequence: CASSLPGYRPYEQYF. DNA of the CDR3: TGTGCCAGCAGCTTACCGGGATACCGTCCCTACGAGCAGTACTTC. The full variable domain, rest sourced from reference TRBV7-9 and TRBJ2-7, is DTGVSQNPRHKITKRGQNVTFRCDPISEHNRLYWYRQTLGQGPEFLTYFQNEAQLEKSRLLSDRFSAERPKGSFSTLEIQRTEQGDSAMYLCASSLPGYRPYEQYFGPGTRLTVT.

The chain links TRBV2 to TRBJ2-2; 9 bases map to TRBD1. Unmatched junction bases numbered 16, after V lost 7 bases and J lost 7 bases. CDR3 length: 17 amino acids. Germline loops: CDR1 SNHLY, CDR2 FYNNEI. CDR3 region: CASNKGGTGNIGGELFF. In nucleotides, the CDR3 is TGTGCCAGCAACAAAGGGGGGACAGGGAATATTGGCGGGGAGCTGTTTTTT.

The V call is TRBV7-2, the J call TRBJ2-3, with 11 bases fitting TRBD1. Germline V CDR1 and CDR2: SGHTA, FQGNSA. J lost 6 bases, V lost 0 bases, and 8 bases had no gene match. The CDR3 extends over 17 amino acids. Here the CDR3 reads CASSLAGQGVVRDTQYF. Here the CDR3 DNA reads TGTGCCAGCAGCTTAGCGGGACAGGGGGTTGTTCGGGATACGCAGTATTTT.

The chain couples TRBV10-2 to TRBJ1-6, with D maybe TRBD1 (6 bases). V lost 8 bases to trimming and J lost 7 bases, with 12 bases between them. This CDR3 spans 13 amino acids. Germline lookup yields CDR1 WSHSY and CDR2 SAAADI. The DNA of the CDR3 is TGCGCCAGCCATCAGGGGTGGAATTCACCCCTCCACTTT. Encoded protein: CASHQGWNSPLHF.

The chain joins TRBV12-3 or TRBV12-4 to TRBJ1-2, with TRBD1 matching 7 bases. This CDR3 has 13 residues. J was trimmed by 6 bases and V by 8 bases; bases with no gene match: 9. The CDR3 region is CASGSGTVNGYTF. In DNA form, the CDR3 reads TGTGCCAGCGGGTCGGGGACAGTAAATGGCTACACCTTC.

This chain uses TRBV7-2 with TRBJ2-2; D is possibly TRBD2 (5 bases). CDR3 length: 15 residues. The V end was cut by 5 bases, the J end by 1 base, with 11 bases between. The germline V gene has CDR1 SGHTA and CDR2 FQGNSA. CDR3 in DNA: TGTGCCAGCAGCCAGCGGCTAGTGAACACCGGGGAGCTGTTTTTT. Its translation: CASSQRLVNTGELFF. The full variable domain, completed using reference TRBV7-2 and TRBJ2-2, is GAGVSQSPSNKVTEKGKDVELRCDPISGHTALYWYRQSLGQGLEFLIYFQGNSAPDKSGLPSDRFSAERTGGSVSTLTIQRTQQEDSAVYLCASSQRLVNTGELFFGEGSRLTVL.